Here is one TCR beta chain with its context. This CDR3 is 16 amino acids long. In germline, CDR1 is MGHDK, CDR2 SYGVNS. Trimming removed 2 bases at V and 3 bases at J, with 13 bases between. Data came from immunoSEQ multiplex PCR; TCRdb stores just in-frame clones and leaves some out. The sample contains about 63,000 clones, more than 70% of which appear only once. This record comes from a study of a mutant IDH1 vaccine in newly diagnosed glioma. The overall study: Prior therapy was radiotherapy, temozolomide, or both; most received both.

Time point meaning: baseline, week 1 (first vaccination visit). Treatment given: pre-vaccination baseline after standard-of-care therapy. The sequence came from a woman under 30 with glioma. Some clones in this sample may be carry-over from other donors' samples. The sample here was peripheral blood mononuclear cells (PBMCs), taken from a glioma patient treated with radiotherapy, temozolomide or both. The chain is built from TRBV25-1 and TRBJ2-2; possibly TRBD1 for D (6 bases). The DNA for the CDR3 is TGTGCCAGCAGTGAAGTGCGTGGGGGCTACACCGGGGAGCTGTTTTTT. Residues: CASSEVRGGYTGELFF. Complete variable domain (other parts from reference TRBV25-1 and TRBJ2-2): EADIYQTPRYLVIGTGKKITLECSQTMGHDKMYWYQQDPGMELHLIHYSYGVNSTEKGDLSSESTVSRIRTEHFPLTLESARPSHTSQYLCASSEVRGGYTGELFFGEGSRLTVL.